The 32 T cell receptor beta chains in this list originate from one sample, sequenced in a study of regulatory T cells in long-lasting Graves disease. Arm-PCR of CDR3 regions and iRepertoire HTBI primers were used to build TCR beta libraries. MiXCR, run by TCRdb on the multiplex PCR reads, gives a single entry per CDR3 protein. This sample has around 330,000 distinct CDR3 sequences, with 15% to 20% found just once. Time point: newly diagnosed GD, antithyroid drugs for less than 3 months. Preparation of the TCR library used RNA extracted from PBMCs. Sequencing was performed on peripheral blood mononuclear cells (PBMCs), taken at new diagnosis, from a patient treated with antithyroid drugs. The receptors come from a female donor with Graves disease.

Many counts were recorded for this clonotype. The rearrangement uses TRBV19 and TRBJ2-2; no definite D call. The V end lost 2 bases, the J end lost 4 bases, and 14 bases lay between the germline ends. This CDR3 comprises 16 residues. The germline V gene encodes CDR1 LNHDA and CDR2 SQIVND (reference sequence). CDR3 region: CASSIRTVDITGELFF. For the CDR3, the DNA is TGTGCCAGTAGTATAAGAACAGTCGACATCACCGGGGAGCTGTTTTTT.

This clonotype was detected many times. The chain uses TRBV20-1 and TRBJ2-1, with TRBD2 matching 8 bases. Germline CDR1 is DFQATT and CDR2 is SNEGSKA (reference sequence). The CDR3 contains 15 residues. V was pared by 2 bases and J by 12 bases, with 15 bases of the junction left unmatched. The DNA for the CDR3 is TGCAGTGCTAGAAACCTTCTCAGAGCGGGAGTTTCGCAGTTCTTC. This codes for CSARNLLRAGVSQFF.

V and J are TRBV12-3 or TRBV12-4 and TRBJ2-3; 15 bases are a match to TRBD2. Trimming cost V 5 bases and J 1 base; bases outside gene matches: 13. The CDR3 sequence is 20 residues long. The CDR3 protein is CASSPIQGTSGRTGTDTQYF. In DNA, the CDR3 is TGTGCCAGCAGTCCGATACAAGGGACTAGCGGGAGGACAGGCACAGATACGCAGTATTTT.

This clonotype was counted a few times. This chain joins TRBV7-2 and TRBJ2-7; 10 nucleotides align to TRBD2. J gave up 2 bases and V 5 bases, and 3 bases lay outside the gene matches. This CDR3 is 14 amino acids long. Germline V gene lookup returns CDR1 SGHTA and CDR2 FQGNSA. The CDR3 reads CASSTSGTAYEQYF. Here the CDR3 DNA reads TGTGCCAGCAGCACTAGCGGGACTGCCTACGAGCAGTACTTC.

This clonotype showed up many times. V is TRBV30 and J is TRBJ1-6, with D tentatively TRBD1 (6 bases). Germline V CDR1 and CDR2: GTSNPN, SVGIG (reference sequence). V was clipped by 3 bases and J by 10 bases, with 10 bases between them. The CDR3 length is 12 residues. In DNA form, the CDR3 reads TGTGCCTGGAGAAGGGGGGCGTCACCCCTCCACTTT. Protein sequence: CAWRRGASPLHF.

V is TRBV5-1 and J is TRBJ1-1; the D is unclear. Trimming shortened V by 5 bases and J by 1 base, and 18 bases separated the two germline ends. CDR3 length: 16 amino acids. Germline CDR1 and CDR2: SGHRS and YFSETQ. The DNA of the CDR3 is TGCGCCAGCAGAAGAGTAATGTCACCTCAGAACACTGAAGCTTTCTTT. This gives the protein CASRRVMSPQNTEAFF.

As to this clonotype: A read error may be the cause here, since a much bigger clone is one base away. This is likely a read error, given that the CDR3 carries no conserved phenylalanine or tryptophan at its end. This chain joins TRBV3-1 and TRBJ2-1; D gene uncertain. Trimming shortened V by 1 base and J by 10 bases, and 5 bases separated the two germline ends. From germline, CDR1 is LGHDT and CDR2 YNNKEL (reference sequence). The CDR3 is 11 residues long. CDR3 sequence: CASSQADEQFL. The CDR3 coding sequence is TGTGCCAGCAGCCAAGCAGACGAGCAGTTCTTG.

This clonotype was picked up many times. J is TRBJ2-1 and V is TRBV11-2, with TRBD2 matching over 13 bases. CDR3 length: 18 amino acids. The trim removed 3 bases at V and 0 bases at J, leaving 5 bases unmatched. Germline CDR1 and CDR2: SGHAT and FQNNGV. CDR3 loop: CASSLEGLAGSSYNEQFF. In DNA, the CDR3 is TGTGCCAGCAGCTTGGAGGGACTAGCGGGATCCTCCTACAATGAGCAGTTCTTC.

The chain couples TRBV28 to TRBJ2-1; tentatively, D is TRBD1 or TRBD2 (5 bases each). Between the trimmed V and J ends, which lost 5 bases and 9 bases, there was a span of 20 bases. Germline values: CDR1 MDHEN, CDR2 SYDVKM. The CDR3 sequence is 15 residues long. CDR3: CASSGTGTWIGEQFF. CDR3 DNA sequence: TGTGCCAGCAGTGGCACCGGGACGTGGATTGGTGAGCAGTTCTTC.

This clonotype was counted many times. The rearrangement joins TRBV10-3 to TRBJ2-5; no definite D call. Looked up from germline, CDR1 is ENHRY and CDR2 is SYGVKD. Trimming removed 6 bases from V and 5 bases from J, with 16 bases in between. The CDR3 extends over 14 amino acids. The chain's CDR3 is CAIRDSPRGETQYF. CDR3 DNA sequence: TGTGCCATCAGGGATTCCCCCCGTGGGGAGACCCAGTACTTC.

This clonotype was counted ten times or more. The chain combines TRBV15 with TRBJ1-5; the D gene is possibly TRBD1 (6 bases). The CDR3 length is 16 residues. Trimming took off 0 bases at V and 5 bases at J, with 14 bases between the two ends. Per germline, CDR1 LNHNV and CDR2 YYDKDF (reference sequence). The CDR3 nucleotides are TGTGCCACCAGCAGAGATGGAGGACAGCTCCATCAGCCCCAGCATTTT. Its translation: CATSRDGGQLHQPQHF. Based on the CDR3 plus reference TRBV15 and TRBJ1-5, the full variable domain is DAMVIQNPRYQVTQFGKPVTLSCSQTLNHNVMYWYQQKSSQAPKLLFHYYDKDFNNEADTPDNFQSRRPNTSFCFLDIRSPGLGDTAMYLCATSRDGGQLHQPQHFGDGTRLSIL.

The table lists this clonotype with many counts. Here the CDR3 reads CASSFRVLRETQYF. CDR3 bases: TGTGCCAGCAGCTTCCGGGTCTTAAGAGAGACCCAGTACTTC. The J gene is TRBJ2-5, the V gene TRBV11-2; D not resolved. This CDR3 is 14 amino acids long. The V and J ends lost 3 bases and 4 bases respectively, with 12 bases between them. CDR1 and CDR2 (germline): SGHAT, FQNNGV.

This chain links TRBV28 with TRBJ2-1; 8 positions match TRBD1. After removal of 2 bases from V and 6 bases from J, the junction contained 15 bases not matched to a gene. CDR1 MDHEN and CDR2 SYDVKM come from the germline V gene. There are 18 residues in the CDR3. CDR3 sequence (DNA): TGTGCCAGCAGTTTAGAACCCCCCCACTTCGACAGGGGCAATGAGCAGTTCTTC. This encodes CASSLEPPHFDRGNEQFF.

This clonotype was observed at least ten times. The gene calls are TRBV7-2 and TRBJ2-7; D is perhaps TRBD1 or TRBD2 (5 bases each). V dropped 5 bases and J dropped 2 bases, with 10 bases sitting between them. CDR1 is SGHTA, CDR2 FQGNSA, per germline. The CDR3 is made up of 13 amino acids. The CDR3 sequence is CASSRGAAYEQYF. The CDR3 bases are TGTGCCAGCAGCCGAGGGGCAGCCTACGAGCAGTACTTC.

The chain links TRBV4-3 to TRBJ2-7; D possibly corresponds to TRBD2 (5 bases). The CDR3 extends over 17 amino acids. Germline lookup yields CDR1 LGHNA and CDR2 YSLEER. The V gene lost 1 base and the J gene lost 0 bases, with 16 bases spanning the gap. CDR3 loop: CASSQVFRGKTSYEQYF. The CDR3 DNA sequence: TGCGCCAGCAGCCAAGTTTTCCGGGGAAAAACCTCCTACGAGCAGTACTTC.

The sample holds many counts of this clonotype. V and J are TRBV11-2 and TRBJ2-5; 14 positions agree with TRBD2. The ends lost 3 bases at V and 4 bases at J; junction bases unmatched: 4. The CDR3 covers 16 residues. Germline values: CDR1 SGHAT, CDR2 FQNNGV. CDR3 sequence (DNA): TGTGCCAGCAGCTTGACTAGCGGGAGGGCCGGAGAGACCCAGTACTTC. It encodes CASSLTSGRAGETQYF. The full variable domain, completed using reference TRBV11-2 and TRBJ2-5, is EAGVAQSPRYKIIEKRQSVAFWCNPISGHATLYWYQQILGQGPKLLIQFQNNGVVDDSQLPKDRFSAERLKGVDSTLKIQPAKLEDSAVYLCASSLTSGRAGETQYFGPGTRLLVL.

This clonotype was counted once. This chain uses TRBV4-1 with TRBJ2-3; 7 bases are shared with TRBD1. Per germline, CDR1 MGHRA and CDR2 YSYEKL. Trimming took 0 bases from V and 8 from J; bases not matched to a gene: 8. The CDR3 contains 15 residues. CDR3 amino acids: CASSQDKGAQATQYF. CDR3 nucleotides: TGCGCCAGCAGCCAAGATAAGGGGGCGCAGGCTACGCAGTATTTT.

This clonotype was counted at least ten times. The chain uses TRBV7-2 and TRBJ2-2; D unclear. Germline CDR1 is SGHTA and CDR2 is FQGNSA. V lost 8 bases and J 2 bases, leaving 9 bases between the germline ends. The CDR3 contains 13 residues. CDR3 bases: TGTGCCAGCTGGGATTACAACACCGGGGAGCTGTTTTTT. Encoded protein: CASWDYNTGELFF. Variable domain in full (rest from reference TRBV7-2 and TRBJ2-2): GAGVSQSPSNKVTEKGKDVELRCDPISGHTALYWYRQSLGQGLEFLIYFQGNSAPDKSGLPSDRFSAERTGGSVSTLTIQRTQQEDSAVYLCASWDYNTGELFFGEGSRLTVL.

Ten or more counts support this clonotype. The CDR3 reads CATSDFTGQDQETQYF. Here the CDR3 DNA reads TGTGCCACCAGTGATTTTACGGGACAGGACCAAGAGACCCAGTACTTC. This chain uses TRBV24-1 with TRBJ2-5, with 8 bases that match TRBD1. Germline V gene data show CDR1 as KGHDR and CDR2 as SFDVKD. The CDR3 has 16 amino acids. V dropped 1 base and J dropped 0; count of bases not matched to a gene: 3.

The chain employs TRBV15 and TRBJ2-1, with 7 bases that match TRBD1. This CDR3 has 14 amino acids. From germline, CDR1 is LNHNV and CDR2 YYDKDF (reference sequence). Germline trimming cut 9 bases from V and 7 bases from J; bases unmatched to any gene: 12. CDR3 DNA: TGTGCCACGGGTGACAGGGATATAGGAAATGAGCAGTTCTTC. Translation: CATGDRDIGNEQFF.

Only a few counts were recorded for this clonotype. V usage is TRBV30 and J usage is TRBJ2-3; 12 bases are a match to TRBD1. The V gene's germline CDR1 is GTSNPN and CDR2 SVGIG (reference sequence). The CDR3 spans 14 residues. Trimming cost V 7 bases and J 6 bases; bases outside gene matches: 8. The CDR3 protein is CASPGQGAGDTQYF. CDR3 bases: TGTGCCTCCCCGGGACAGGGGGCAGGGGATACGCAGTATTTT. Supplemented by reference TRBV30 and TRBJ2-3, the full variable domain reads SQTIHQWPATLVQPVGSPLSLECTVEGTSNPNLYWYRQAAGRGLQLLFYSVGIGQISSEVPQNLSASRPQDRQFILSSKKLLLSDSGFYLCASPGQGAGDTQYFGPGTRLTVL.

The chain couples TRBV11-3 to TRBJ2-7, with TRBD2 identical over 12 bases. The CDR3 covers 15 residues. Germline CDR1 is SGHNT and CDR2 is YENEEA. V was pared by 5 bases and J by 5 bases, with 7 bases of the junction left unmatched. CDR3 bases: TGTGCCAGCAGCCTGACTAGCGGGAGACTCAACGAGCAGTACTTC. Translating gives CASSLTSGRLNEQYF.

This clonotype was seen repeatedly, ten times or more. The chain links TRBV11-1 to TRBJ2-7; TRBD1 aligns across 7 bases. V gave up 2 bases and J gave up 3 bases; unmatched junction bases: 7. This CDR3 has 15 amino acids. Germline V gene data show CDR1 as SGHAT and CDR2 as FQDESV (reference sequence). This CDR3 reads CASSLPTGMRYEQYF. In DNA form, the CDR3 reads TGTGCCAGCAGCTTACCGACAGGGATGCGCTACGAGCAGTACTTC.

There are many counts of this clonotype. The rearrangement links TRBV7-9 to TRBJ2-3, with TRBD2 as a possible D gene (6 bases). V lost 5 bases and J 2 bases, leaving 17 bases between the germline ends. The CDR3 is 16 residues long. Germline CDR1 is SEHNR and CDR2 is FQNEAQ (reference sequence). The CDR3 here is CASSPTRAEDTDTQYF. DNA of the CDR3: TGTGCCAGCAGCCCGACTAGGGCCGAAGACACAGATACGCAGTATTTT. The full variable domain, rest sourced from reference TRBV7-9 and TRBJ2-3, is DTGVSQNPRHKITKRGQNVTFRCDPISEHNRLYWYRQTLGQGPEFLTYFQNEAQLEKSRLLSDRFSAERPKGSFSTLEIQRTEQGDSAMYLCASSPTRAEDTDTQYFGPGTRLTVL.

This clonotype was detected only a few times. This chain connects TRBV7-9 to TRBJ2-3; TRBD2 matches 7 bases. V lost 2 bases to trimming and J lost 5 bases; unmatched junction nucleotides: 13. Germline V gene lookup returns CDR1 SEHNR and CDR2 FQNEAQ (reference sequence). This CDR3 is built from 17 residues. This chain's CDR3 is CASSLREGVALVDTQYF. DNA for the CDR3: TGTGCCAGCAGCTTAAGGGAGGGCGTCGCTTTAGTAGATACGCAGTATTTT.

This clonotype was seen repeatedly, ten times or more. This rearrangement joins TRBV7-9 to TRBJ2-1, with TRBD2 matching 14 bases. The J call is uncertain, as TRBJ2-5 better fits the DNA end. The CDR3 totals 17 residues. Germline CDR1 and CDR2: SEHNR and FQNEAQ (reference sequence). In DNA, the CDR3 is TGTGCCAGCAGCTTTGGGTCCGGGACTAGCGGGAGTGAGACCCAGTACTTC. It codes for CASSFGSGTSGSETQYF.

This clonotype was seen many times. The genes are TRBV28 and TRBJ2-5; D not certain. CDR1 and CDR2 (germline): MDHEN, SYDVKM. The CDR3 has 15 amino acids. V dropped 3 bases and J dropped 2 bases, with 13 bases sitting between them. The CDR3 sequence is CASSFLYSYQETQYF. The CDR3, as DNA: TGTGCCAGCAGTTTTTTGTACAGTTATCAAGAGACCCAGTACTTC.

To note about this clonotype: Compared with germline, one end of the junction differs, possibly owing to a read error. The chain has TRBV27 and TRBJ1-1; the D gene is possibly TRBD1 (5 bases). Germline V gene data show CDR1 as MNHEY and CDR2 as SMNVEV (reference sequence). This CDR3 spans 12 amino acids. CDR3 loop: CANSLNGGGAFF. As DNA, the CDR3 is TGTGCCAACAGTTTAAATGGGGGGGGAGCTTTCTTT.

This clonotype was seen at least ten times. This chain joins TRBV12-3 or TRBV12-4 and TRBJ2-2, with 10 bases identical to TRBD2. Trimming took 6 bases from V and 3 from J; bases not matched to a gene: 31. The CDR3 sequence is 24 residues long. CDR3 sequence: CASRPDPGQEQAGGPITDTGELFF. Written as DNA, the CDR3 is TGTGCCAGCAGGCCGGATCCGGGACAGGAGCAAGCGGGAGGGCCGATTACAGACACCGGGGAGCTGTTTTTT.

This clonotype was observed a handful of times. This sequence may be a read error, since a much larger clone differs from it by one base. This sequence joins TRBV12-3 or TRBV12-4 and TRBJ1-4; the D is unclear. The CDR3 contains 14 residues. V was clipped by 4 bases and J by 3 bases, with 9 bases between them. Here the CDR3 reads CASSSWGPNEKLFF. CDR3 DNA: TGTGCCAGCAGTTCCTGGGGTCCTAATGAAAAACTGTTTTTT.

This clonotype came up a few times. The chain uses TRBV10-3 and TRBJ2-3; D is unclear. CDR1 is ENHRY, CDR2 SYGVKD, per germline. The CDR3 contains 13 residues. Trimming left V 0 bases short and J 4 bases short, with 5 bases between. CDR3 residues: CAISESGADTQYF. The CDR3 region has the DNA TGTGCCATCAGTGAGTCTGGGGCAGATACGCAGTATTTT.

This clonotype has a count of ten or more. This chain links TRBV5-1 with TRBJ2-3; TRBD2 matches 14 bases. Germline V gene sequence: CDR1 SGHRS, CDR2 YFSETQ. The length of the CDR3 is 17 residues. The V gene end was trimmed by 5 bases and the J gene end by 4 bases; junction bases not matched to a gene: 9. CDR3 sequence reads: CASSPRLAGGGADTQYF. The CDR3 region has the DNA TGCGCCAGCAGTCCAAGACTAGCGGGAGGGGGGGCAGATACGCAGTATTTT.